This T cell receptor (beta chain) was captured in a study of T cells in Graves' hyperthyroidism and ophthalmopathy. As for the study in general: Peripheral blood draws took place at initial diagnosis, ahead of any treatment.

Of note for this clonotype: Germline and junction disagree at one end, which may indicate a read error.

CDR3 length: 12 residues. The V gene's germline CDR1 is SEHNR and CDR2 FQNEAQ (reference sequence). When hyperthyroidism was first diagnosed, the blood sample was taken, preceding any ophthalmopathy symptoms. It was RNA transcripts that yielded the amplified TCR beta CDR3 regions. The TCR CDR3 first-round RT-PCR relied on the HTBI primer set. TCRdb reprocessed the multiplex PCR reads with MiXCR, giving one entry per CDR3 protein. Altogether a few hundred thousand distinct CDR3 sequences are present, approximately 12% being singletons, with the ten largest covering around 21%. The TCR originated in a man aged 25 to 40 with Graves' hyperthyroidism that later progressed to Graves' ophthalmopathy. Sequencing was performed on blood. The genes are TRBV7-9 and TRBJ1-4; maybe TRBD1 (5 bases). The CDR3 nucleotides are TGTGCCGGCAGCTCAGGGAAGGAAAAACTGTTTTTT. Amino acids: CAGSSGKEKLFF.